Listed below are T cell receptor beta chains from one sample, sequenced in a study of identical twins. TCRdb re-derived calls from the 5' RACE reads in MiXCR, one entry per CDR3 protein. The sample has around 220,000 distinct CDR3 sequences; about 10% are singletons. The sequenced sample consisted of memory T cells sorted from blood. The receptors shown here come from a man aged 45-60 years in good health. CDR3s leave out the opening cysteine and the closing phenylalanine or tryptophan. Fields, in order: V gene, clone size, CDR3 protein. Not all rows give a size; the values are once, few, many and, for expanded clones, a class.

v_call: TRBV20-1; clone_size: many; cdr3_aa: SARVWEGVTEAF
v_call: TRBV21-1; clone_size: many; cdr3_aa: ASSKGPGNEQF
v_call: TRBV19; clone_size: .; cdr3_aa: ASSTTSAGGTYEQY
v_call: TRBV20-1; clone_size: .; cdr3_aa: SASPTGRIGNEQF
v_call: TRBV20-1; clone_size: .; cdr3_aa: SARTDGTRNEQF
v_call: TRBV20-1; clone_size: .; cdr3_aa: SAGPGSGRLYEQY
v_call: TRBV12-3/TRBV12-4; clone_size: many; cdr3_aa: ASSLAGADYGYT
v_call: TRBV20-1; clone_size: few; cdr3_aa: SARQQGISYEQY
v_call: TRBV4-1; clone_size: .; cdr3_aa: ASSQEEGAHREQF
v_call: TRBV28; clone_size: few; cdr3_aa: ASIPGAKSTGELF
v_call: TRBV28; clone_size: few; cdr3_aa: ASSFEFRDTSSYEQY
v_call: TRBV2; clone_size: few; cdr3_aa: ASSAGTAPNSPLH
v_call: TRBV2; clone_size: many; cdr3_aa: ASREGGARNSPLH
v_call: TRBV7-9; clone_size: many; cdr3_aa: ASSFLLAGGTDTQY
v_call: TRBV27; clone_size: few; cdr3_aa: ASSAGTGGYTEAF
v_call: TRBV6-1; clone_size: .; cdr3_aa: ASTPGGDYEQY
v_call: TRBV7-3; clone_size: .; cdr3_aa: ASSLGLLGGEQF
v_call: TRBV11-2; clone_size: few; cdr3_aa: ASSLGVLAGETQY
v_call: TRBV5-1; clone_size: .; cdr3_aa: ASSSRTGSPSSHGYT
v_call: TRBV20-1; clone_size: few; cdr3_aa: SARDITVRTEAF
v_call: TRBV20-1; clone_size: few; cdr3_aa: SASGGYSNQPQH
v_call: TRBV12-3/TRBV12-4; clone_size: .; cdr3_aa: ASSAIPGGSKYSNQPQH
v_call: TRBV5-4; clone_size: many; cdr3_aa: ASSEGLAGETQY
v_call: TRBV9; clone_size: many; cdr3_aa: ASSVQGAWNEQY
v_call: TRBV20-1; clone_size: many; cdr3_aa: SARDDTTYEQY
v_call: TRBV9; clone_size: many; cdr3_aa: ASSVFAASTDTQY
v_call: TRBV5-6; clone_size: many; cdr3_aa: ASSSFGTGKRGYT
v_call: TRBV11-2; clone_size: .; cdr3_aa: ASSYQDGLPQH
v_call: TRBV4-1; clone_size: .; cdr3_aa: ASSQDKRGRDTEAF
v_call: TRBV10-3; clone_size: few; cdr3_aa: AISSQGAGELF
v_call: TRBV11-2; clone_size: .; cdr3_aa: ASSLEVRASRTGELF
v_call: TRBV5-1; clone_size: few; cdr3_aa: ASSLVTSGAFQY
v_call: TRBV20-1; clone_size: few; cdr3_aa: SARGTGWDTEAF
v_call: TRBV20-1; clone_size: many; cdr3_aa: SASSSSSQETQY
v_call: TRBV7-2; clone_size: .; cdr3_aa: ASSLTPDEDTKR
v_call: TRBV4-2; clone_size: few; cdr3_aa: ASSQDLRRNTEAF
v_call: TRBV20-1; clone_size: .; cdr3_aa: SARKTGRITDTQY
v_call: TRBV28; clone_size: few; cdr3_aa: ASSSRGAGGPGSYNEQF
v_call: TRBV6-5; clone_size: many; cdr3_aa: ASSHLGGRADTEAF
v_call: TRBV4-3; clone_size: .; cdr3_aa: ASSQGQVINSPLH
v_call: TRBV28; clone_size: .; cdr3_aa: ASSLYGGGRGLGGYT
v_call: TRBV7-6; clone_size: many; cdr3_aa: ASSSRLAGAYLY
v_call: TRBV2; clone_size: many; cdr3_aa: ASRGQGAHEQY
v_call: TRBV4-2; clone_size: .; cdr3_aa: ASSLQRGRPDTQY
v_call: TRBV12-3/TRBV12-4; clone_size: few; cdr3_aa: ASSFSGGRSPLH
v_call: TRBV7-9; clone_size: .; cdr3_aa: ASTQGYNQPQH
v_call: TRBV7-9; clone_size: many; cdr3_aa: ATSRGMNTEAF
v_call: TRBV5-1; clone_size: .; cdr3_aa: ASRTGTANYGYT
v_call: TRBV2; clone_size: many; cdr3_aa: ASNGQPNTEAF